This T cell receptor beta chain was obtained from a study of blood T cells in healthy people across ages. The CDR3 consists of 17 residues. Germline V gene sequence: CDR1 SGHRS, CDR2 YFSETQ. Then a second PCR, running about 7 to 11 cycles, was carried out with a sample-barcoded 5' primer and a J-beta primer mix. One entry per CDR3 protein results from TCRdb running MiXCR on the 5' RACE reads. This table has about 1.7 million distinct CDR3 sequences, about 30% appearing once. The sequenced sample was blood. The TCR sequence derives from a woman in her 30s in good health. The chain carries TRBV5-1 and TRBJ2-5, with D possibly called TRBD1 or TRBD2 (5 bases each). The J call could be wrong; TRBJ2-7 is a better fit for the DNA end. CDR3 loop: CASSSTRVGTIRSEQYF. The CDR3 coding sequence is TGCGCCAGCAGCTCGACGAGAGTCGGGACCATTCGGTCCGAGCAGTACTTC.